This is a list of T cell receptor beta chains from one sample in a study of shared clonotypes between healthy human individuals. Method: immunoSEQ multiplex PCR; TCRdb's copy keeps in-frame clones and lacks some. The sample gives about 580,000 clones, roughly 98% of which show up once; 0.3% is in the top ten. Sequencing was carried out using naive CD8+ T cells sorted from blood. Every receptor here comes from a man under 40 in good health. The CDR3 runs from the conserved cysteine through the conserved F or W. The D gene is left open where the match is weak. Expanded clones get a size class; other rows say once, few or many, or leave the size out.

V: TRBV11-3; J: TRBJ2-1; size: NA; D: NA; CDR3: CASSTKDGNEQFF; DNA: TGTGCCAGCAGCACAAAGGACGGCAATGAGCAGTTCTTC
V: TRBV7-6; J: TRBJ2-7; size: NA; D: TRBD2; CDR3: CASSSGTSSEQYF; DNA: TGTGCCAGCAGCTCAGGGACTAGCTCCGAGCAGTACTTC
V: TRBV7-8; J: TRBJ1-1; size: once; D: NA; CDR3: CASSLVWWGVPDEAFF; DNA: TGTGCCAGCAGCTTAGTCTGGTGGGGGGTACCTGATGAAGCTTTCTTT
V: TRBV6-5; J: TRBJ1-2; size: once; D: TRBD1; CDR3: CASSPQGFHGYTF; DNA: TGTGCCAGCAGTCCACAGGGGTTTCATGGCTACACCTTC
V: TRBV7-8; J: TRBJ1-1; size: NA; D: NA; CDR3: CASSLGPQAFF; DNA: TGTGCCAGCAGCTTAGGGCCTCAAGCTTTCTTT
V: TRBV7-6; J: TRBJ2-2; size: NA; D: NA; CDR3: CASSLGDFGLGELFF; DNA: TGTGCCAGCAGCTTAGGGGACTTCGGTCTCGGGGAGCTGTTTTTT
V: TRBV7-9; J: TRBJ1-2; size: NA; D: TRBD1; CDR3: CASSTSGQVFDGYTF; DNA: TGTGCCAGCAGCACCTCGGGACAGGTTTTCGATGGCTACACCTTC
V: TRBV7-6; J: TRBJ2-7; size: NA; D: TRBD1; CDR3: CASSPGTGGSYEQYF; DNA: TGTGCCAGCAGCCCCGGGACAGGGGGTTCCTACGAGCAGTACTTC
V: TRBV28; J: TRBJ2-7; size: NA; D: NA; CDR3: CASSLSVFSEQYF; DNA: TGTGCCAGCAGTTTATCGGTGTTCTCCGAGCAGTACTTC
V: TRBV28; J: TRBJ2-7; size: NA; D: NA; CDR3: CASSPSRGREGLLYEQYF; DNA: TGTGCCAGCAGTCCAAGCAGGGGGCGGGAGGGTCTCCTGTACGAGCAGTACTTC
V: TRBV18; J: TRBJ2-7; size: NA; D: TRBD1; CDR3: CASSPMDRVYVYEQYF; DNA: TGTGCCAGCTCACCAATGGACAGGGTCTACGTCTACGAGCAGTACTTC
V: TRBV11-2; J: TRBJ2-7; size: NA; D: NA; CDR3: CASSSFGGKKRYEQYF; DNA: TGTGCCAGCAGCTCTTTCGGCGGTAAGAAGAGGTACGAGCAGTACTTC
V: TRBV7-2; J: TRBJ2-1; size: NA; D: TRBD2; CDR3: CASSNREAAYNEQFF; DNA: TGTGCCAGCAGCAACCGGGAGGCTGCCTACAATGAGCAGTTCTTC
V: TRBV27; J: TRBJ1-1; size: NA; D: NA; CDR3: CASSFIARMNTEAFF; DNA: TGTGCCAGCAGTTTTATAGCCAGGATGAACACTGAAGCTTTCTTT
V: TRBV5-4; J: TRBJ1-1; size: NA; D: NA; CDR3: CASSLRESTEAFF; DNA: TGTGCCAGCAGTTTAAGGGAAAGCACTGAAGCTTTCTTT
V: TRBV7-9; J: TRBJ2-3; size: NA; D: TRBD2; CDR3: CASALLEPGGDTQYF; DNA: TGTGCCAGCGCCCTACTGGAGCCGGGGGGAGATACGCAGTATTTT
V: TRBV28; J: TRBJ2-7; size: NA; D: TRBD1; CDR3: CASSLFQGAYEQYF; DNA: TGTGCCAGCAGTTTATTCCAGGGGGCCTACGAGCAGTACTTC
V: TRBV27; J: TRBJ2-7; size: NA; D: NA; CDR3: CASARLGGDEQYF; DNA: TGTGCCAGCGCGCGCCTAGGGGGGGACGAGCAGTACTTC
V: TRBV7-9; J: TRBJ2-1; size: NA; D: TRBD2; CDR3: CASSLGLGRAIEQFF; DNA: TGTGCCAGCAGCTTAGGTCTCGGGAGGGCCATTGAGCAGTTCTTC
V: TRBV11-2; J: TRBJ2-1; size: NA; D: NA; CDR3: CASSLGLYLSYNEQFF; DNA: TGTGCCAGCAGCTTAGGGCTATACTTGTCCTACAATGAGCAGTTCTTC
V: TRBV7-9; J: TRBJ2-5; size: NA; D: NA; CDR3: CASSLAQGGGETQYF; DNA: TGTGCCAGCAGCTTAGCGCAGGGAGGGGGAGAGACCCAGTACTTC
V: TRBV2; J: TRBJ2-7; size: once; D: NA; CDR3: CASSEAGGTYEQYF; DNA: TGTGCCAGCAGTGAAGCGGGTGGGACTTACGAGCAGTACTTC
V: TRBV16; J: TRBJ2-7; size: NA; D: TRBD2; CDR3: CASSQSGSGSLSYEQYF; DNA: TGTGCCAGCAGCCAATCGGGTAGCGGGAGTCTATCCTACGAGCAGTACTTC
V: TRBV12-5; J: TRBJ2-3; size: NA; D: NA; CDR3: CASGLSLITDTQYF; DNA: TGTGCTAGTGGTTTGTCCTTAATCACAGATACGCAGTATTTT
V: TRBV10-3; J: TRBJ1-2; size: NA; D: NA; CDR3: CAISEQGGSYGYTF; DNA: TGTGCCATCAGTGAACAGGGAGGGTCCTATGGCTACACCTTC
V: TRBV7-8; J: TRBJ2-7; size: NA; D: TRBD1; CDR3: CASSLGQAIPYEQYF; DNA: TGTGCCAGCAGCTTGGGACAGGCTATTCCCTACGAGCAGTACTTC
V: TRBV6-5; J: TRBJ1-4; size: NA; D: NA; CDR3: CASSYSMSGSEKLFF; DNA: TGTGCCAGCAGTTACTCGATGTCAGGGAGTGAAAAACTGTTTTTT
V: TRBV6-1; J: TRBJ1-2; size: NA; D: NA; CDR3: CASSDWGGYTF; DNA: TGTGCCAGCAGTGATTGGGGAGGCTACACCTTC
V: TRBV14; J: TRBJ2-5; size: NA; D: NA; CDR3: CASSQEGEAVALFQETQYF; DNA: TGTGCCAGCAGCCAAGAAGGTGAAGCGGTAGCCCTATTCCAAGAGACCCAGTACTTC
V: TRBV7-3; J: TRBJ2-3; size: NA; D: NA; CDR3: CASSPPGRIHTDTQYF; DNA: TGTGCCAGCAGCCCCCCCGGTAGGATACACACAGATACGCAGTATTTT
V: TRBV19; J: TRBJ1-5; size: NA; D: NA; CDR3: CASSIGATDFQPQHF; DNA: TGTGCCAGTAGTATAGGGGCGACAGATTTTCAGCCCCAGCATTTT
V: TRBV4-1; J: TRBJ1-1; size: NA; D: NA; CDR3: CASSQEEGGYTEAFF; DNA: TGCGCCAGCAGCCAAGAAGAGGGGGGGTACACTGAAGCTTTCTTT
V: TRBV27; J: TRBJ1-5; size: NA; D: NA; CDR3: CASSWGSNQPQHF; DNA: TGTGCCAGTTCGTGGGGTAGCAATCAGCCCCAGCATTTT
V: TRBV2; J: TRBJ2-7; size: NA; D: NA; CDR3: CASSEGAGELDEQYF; DNA: TGTGCCAGCAGTGAAGGGGCAGGGGAACTCGACGAGCAGTACTTC
V: TRBV7-2; J: TRBJ1-2; size: NA; D: TRBD1; CDR3: CASSSDRANYGYTF; DNA: TGTGCCAGCAGCTCGGACAGGGCTAACTATGGCTACACCTTC
V: TRBV7-9; J: TRBJ1-2; size: once; D: TRBD1; CDR3: CASRTKQGASYGYTF; DNA: TGTGCCAGCAGGACAAAACAGGGGGCGAGCTATGGCTACACCTTC
V: TRBV5-1; J: TRBJ1-5; size: NA; D: NA; CDR3: CASSLAGRDNQPQHF; DNA: TGCGCCAGCAGCTTGGCAGGCAGGGACAATCAGCCCCAGCATTTT
V: TRBV7-9; J: TRBJ2-7; size: NA; D: TRBD1; CDR3: CASSPAGGESYEQYF; DNA: TGTGCCAGCAGCCCCGCAGGGGGTGAGTCCTACGAGCAGTACTTC
V: TRBV27; J: TRBJ2-3; size: NA; D: TRBD2; CDR3: CASSLWREGPDTQYF; DNA: TGTGCCAGCAGTTTATGGCGGGAGGGCCCAGATACGCAGTATTTT
V: TRBV11-2; J: TRBJ2-5; size: NA; D: NA; CDR3: CASSPLRLEYSQETQYF; DNA: TGTGCCAGCAGCCCCCTTCGACTAGAATACTCTCAAGAGACCCAGTACTTC
V: TRBV7-2; J: TRBJ2-7; size: NA; D: NA; CDR3: CASSPPQSRLYEQYF; DNA: TGTGCCAGCAGCCCTCCCCAATCCCGACTCTACGAGCAGTACTTC
V: TRBV19; J: TRBJ2-2; size: NA; D: TRBD1; CDR3: CASSIAGGGPGELFF; DNA: TGTGCCAGTAGTATCGCAGGGGGCGGTCCCGGGGAGCTGTTTTTT
V: TRBV5-8; J: TRBJ1-2; size: NA; D: NA; CDR3: CASSLRGRFYGYTF; DNA: TGTGCCAGCAGCTTGCGGGGTCGCTTCTATGGCTACACCTTC
V: TRBV7-9; J: TRBJ2-5; size: NA; D: NA; CDR3: CASSSPAQETQYF; DNA: TGTGCCAGCAGCTCGCCCGCTCAAGAGACCCAGTACTTC
V: TRBV7-9; J: TRBJ2-3; size: NA; D: TRBD1; CDR3: CASSSRDRERDTQYF; DNA: TGTGCCAGCAGCTCCCGGGACAGAGAACGAGATACGCAGTATTTT
V: TRBV14; J: TRBJ2-1; size: NA; D: NA; CDR3: CASSLREFF; DNA: TGTGCCAGCAGCCTTCGAGAGTTCTTC
V: TRBV11-2; J: TRBJ2-1; size: NA; D: NA; CDR3: CASTYIDSYNEQFF; DNA: TGTGCCAGCACCTACATAGATTCTTACAATGAGCAGTTCTTC
V: TRBV7-2; J: TRBJ2-4; size: NA; D: TRBD2; CDR3: CASSLGTSGSPDCF; DNA: TGTGCCAGCAGCTTAGGTACTAGCGGGAGTCCCGATTGCTTC
V: TRBV27; J: TRBJ1-4; size: NA; D: NA; CDR3: CASSNAGNEKLFF; DNA: TGTGCCAGCAGCAACGCCGGAAATGAAAAACTGTTTTTT
V: TRBV5-1; J: TRBJ2-7; size: NA; D: NA; CDR3: CASSTGMGLSSYEQYF; DNA: TGCGCCAGCAGCACGGGAATGGGACTGTCTTCCTACGAGCAGTACTTC
V: TRBV7-2; J: TRBJ2-7; size: NA; D: TRBD2; CDR3: CASSLAGWSREVYEQYF; DNA: TGTGCCAGCAGCTTAGCGGGATGGTCGCGGGAGGTATACGAGCAGTACTTC
V: TRBV14; J: TRBJ1-1; size: NA; D: TRBD1; CDR3: CASSQAGRGLSTEAFF; DNA: TGTGCCAGCAGCCAAGCGGGCAGGGGGCTGAGCACTGAAGCTTTCTTT
V: TRBV27; J: TRBJ2-7; size: NA; D: NA; CDR3: CASSYKGSSYEQYF; DNA: TGTGCCAGCAGTTACAAGGGGAGCTCCTACGAGCAGTACTTC
V: TRBV4-1; J: TRBJ2-1; size: NA; D: TRBD1; CDR3: CASSQTRTGSDNEQFF; DNA: TGCGCCAGCAGCCAAACGCGGACAGGGTCGGACAATGAGCAGTTCTTC
V: TRBV6-1; J: TRBJ1-1; size: once; D: NA; CDR3: CASRDLAGNTEAFF; DNA: TGTGCCAGCAGGGATCTAGCGGGGAACACTGAAGCTTTCTTT
V: TRBV6-5; J: TRBJ2-7; size: NA; D: TRBD1; CDR3: CASQGQGNSYEQYF; DNA: TGTGCCAGCCAGGGACAGGGTAATTCCTACGAGCAGTACTTC
V: TRBV27; J: TRBJ2-7; size: NA; D: NA; CDR3: CASSLIGSSYEQYF; DNA: TGTGCCAGCAGTTTGATAGGCTCCAGCTACGAGCAGTACTTC
V: TRBV28; J: TRBJ1-2; size: NA; D: TRBD1; CDR3: CASSDYQVGTGQGYTF; DNA: TGTGCCAGCAGTGATTATCAAGTTGGGACAGGCCAAGGCTACACCTTC
V: TRBV6-6; J: TRBJ2-1; size: NA; D: NA; CDR3: CASKGGANEQFF; DNA: TGTGCCAGCAAGGGGGGGGCCAATGAGCAGTTCTTC
V: TRBV7-9; J: TRBJ1-2; size: NA; D: NA; CDR3: CASSLQGFNGYTF; DNA: TGTGCCAGCAGCTTACAGGGTTTTAATGGCTACACCTTC